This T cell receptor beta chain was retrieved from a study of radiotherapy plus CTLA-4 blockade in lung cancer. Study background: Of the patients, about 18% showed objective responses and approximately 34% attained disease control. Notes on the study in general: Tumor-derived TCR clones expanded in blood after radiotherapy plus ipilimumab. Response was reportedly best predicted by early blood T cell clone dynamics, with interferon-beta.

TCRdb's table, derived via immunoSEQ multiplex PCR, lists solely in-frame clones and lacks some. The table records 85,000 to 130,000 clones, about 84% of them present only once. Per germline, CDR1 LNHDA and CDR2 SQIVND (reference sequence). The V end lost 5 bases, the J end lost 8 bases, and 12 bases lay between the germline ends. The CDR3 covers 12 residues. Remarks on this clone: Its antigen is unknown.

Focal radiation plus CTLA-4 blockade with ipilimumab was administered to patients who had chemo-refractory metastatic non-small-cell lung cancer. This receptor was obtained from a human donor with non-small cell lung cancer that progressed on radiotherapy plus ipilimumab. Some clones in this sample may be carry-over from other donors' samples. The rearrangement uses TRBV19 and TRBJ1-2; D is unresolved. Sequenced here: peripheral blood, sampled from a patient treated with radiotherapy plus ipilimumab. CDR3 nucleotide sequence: TGTGCCAGTAGTTTACCGGGCCCGGGCTACACCTTC. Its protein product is CASSLPGPGYTF.